Included here is one TCR beta chain sequence, with context. The data stem from a study of blood T cell repertoires in COVID-19. Study-wide context: From T cells, B-cell-depleted T cells, or PBMCs came the material, which was cDNA or gDNA.

Repertoires were generated with immunoSEQ multiplex PCR, while TCRdb's copy carries only in-frame clones and drops some. The sample gives roughly 200,000 clones, about 85% of which show up once; 7.9% is in the top ten. V was pared by 6 bases and J by 7 bases, with 13 bases between. Germline values: CDR1 SNHLY, CDR2 FYNNEI. The CDR3 extends over 14 amino acids. Sequencing used peripheral blood. This chain connects TRBV2 to TRBJ1-6; possible D gene TRBD1, 6 bases. The sequence was obtained from a woman of 80 years or more with acute or convalescent COVID-19. In nucleotides, the CDR3 is TGTGCCAGCAGGAGGGACACAGAGAATTCACCCCTCCACTTT. Translating gives CASRRDTENSPLHF.